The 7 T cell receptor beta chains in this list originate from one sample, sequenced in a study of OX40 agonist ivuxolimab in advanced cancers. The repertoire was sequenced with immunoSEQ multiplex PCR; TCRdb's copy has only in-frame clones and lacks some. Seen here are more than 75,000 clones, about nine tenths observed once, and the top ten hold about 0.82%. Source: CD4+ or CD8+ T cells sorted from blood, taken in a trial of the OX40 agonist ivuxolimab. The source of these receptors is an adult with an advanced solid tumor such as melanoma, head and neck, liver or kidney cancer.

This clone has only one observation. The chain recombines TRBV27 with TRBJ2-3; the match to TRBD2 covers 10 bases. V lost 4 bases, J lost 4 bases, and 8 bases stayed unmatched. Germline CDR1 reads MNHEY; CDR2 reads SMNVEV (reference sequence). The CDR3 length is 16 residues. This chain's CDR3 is CASSSKASGSADTQYF. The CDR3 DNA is TGTGCCAGCAGTTCGAAGGCTAGCGGGAGCGCAGATACGCAGTATTTT.

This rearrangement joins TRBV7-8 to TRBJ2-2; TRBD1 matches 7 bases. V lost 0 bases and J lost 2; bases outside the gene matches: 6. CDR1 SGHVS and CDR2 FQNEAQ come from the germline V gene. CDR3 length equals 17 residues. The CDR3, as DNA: TGTGCCAGCAGCTTAGCCTCCGGGACAGCAAACACCGGGGAGCTGTTTTTT. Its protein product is CASSLASGTANTGELFF.

The DNA for the CDR3 is TGTGCCAGCAGTTCGGGCTCCTATGGCTACACCTTC. Amino acids: CASSSGSYGYTF. The gene calls are TRBV6-6 and TRBJ1-2; D gene ambiguous. V was trimmed by 4 bases and J by 4 bases, leaving 7 bases between them. The CDR3 is made up of 12 amino acids. Germline values: CDR1 MNHNY, CDR2 SVGAGI (reference sequence).

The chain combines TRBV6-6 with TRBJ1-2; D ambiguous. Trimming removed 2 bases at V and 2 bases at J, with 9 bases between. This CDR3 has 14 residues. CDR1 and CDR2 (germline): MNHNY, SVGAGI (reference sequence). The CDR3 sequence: CASSYEGRNYGYTF. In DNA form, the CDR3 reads TGTGCCAGCAGTTACGAGGGCAGGAACTATGGCTACACCTTC.

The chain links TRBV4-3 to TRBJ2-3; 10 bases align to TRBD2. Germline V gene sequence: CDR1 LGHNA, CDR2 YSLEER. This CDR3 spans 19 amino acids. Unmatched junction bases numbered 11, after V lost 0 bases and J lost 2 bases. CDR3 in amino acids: CASSQDPPAGGRYTDTQYF. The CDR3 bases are TGCGCCAGCAGCCAAGATCCCCCAGCGGGAGGGCGGTACACAGATACGCAGTATTTT.

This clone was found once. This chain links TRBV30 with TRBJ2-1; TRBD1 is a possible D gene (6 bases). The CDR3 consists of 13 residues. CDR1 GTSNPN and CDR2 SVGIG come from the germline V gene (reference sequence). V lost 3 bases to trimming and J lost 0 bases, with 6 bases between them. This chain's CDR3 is CAWRGASYNEQFF. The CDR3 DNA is TGTGCCTGGAGGGGGGCCTCCTACAATGAGCAGTTCTTC.

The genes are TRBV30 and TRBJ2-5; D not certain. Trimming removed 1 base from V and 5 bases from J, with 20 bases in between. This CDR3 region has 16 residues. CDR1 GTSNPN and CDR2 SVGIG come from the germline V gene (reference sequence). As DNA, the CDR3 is TGTGCCTGGAGTGCGAAAGCGCGTAGTATGATGGAGACCCAGTACTTC. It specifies CAWSAKARSMMETQYF.